This T cell receptor beta chain was sequenced in a study of T cells in Graves' hyperthyroidism and ophthalmopathy. Germline CDR1 and CDR2: DFQATT and SNEGSKA (reference sequence). This CDR3 has 15 amino acids. Between the trimmed V and J ends, which lost 1 base and 4 bases, there was a span of 15 bases. Diagnosis of hyperthyroidism was new in patients aged 18 to 65, and its duration was under 2 months. A patient was excluded if there was uncontrolled infection, other autoimmune disease, pregnancy or lactation. Each diagnosis drew on symptoms, thyroxine, TRAb, thyroid ultrasound and orbital computed tomography findings. The TCR beta CDR3 regions underwent amplification using RNA transcripts as the source. Using the HTBI primer set, a first-round RT-PCR was run on the TCR CDR3. Via MiXCR, TCRdb re-called the multiplex PCR reads, giving one row per CDR3 protein. The profile shows approximately 200,000 distinct CDR3 sequences, about a sixth of them singletons.

This receptor was taken from a man aged 40-50 years with Graves' hyperthyroidism. Material: blood. The chain joins TRBV20-1 to TRBJ2-3; no definite D call. In DNA, the CDR3 is TGCAGTGCTAGAGCTGGGGTAAGAGGATCAGATACGCAGTATTTT. This codes for CSARAGVRGSDTQYF.